Listed below are T cell receptor beta chains from one sample, sequenced in a study of T cells in Graves' hyperthyroidism and ophthalmopathy. TCRdb reprocessed the multiplex PCR reads with MiXCR, giving one entry per CDR3 protein. Among under 350,000 distinct CDR3 sequences listed, over 15% were seen once. The source material was blood. Source of these receptors: a woman aged 55-70 years with Graves' ophthalmopathy. Each CDR3 is given without its conserved first and last residue.

v_call,cdr3_length,cdr3_aa
TRBV20-1,11,SARGGSSYEQY
TRBV5-1,12,ASSSARGGREAF
TRBV7-2,14,ASSLGSLSSGNTIY
TRBV7-2,12,ASSLEKGRTEAF
TRBV7-9,12,ASSLMAEIYGYT
TRBV20-1,11,SGRRGAESEQY
TRBV5-6,12,ASSLRAGREKLF
TRBV5-1,16,ASSLTPGQGDSTGELF
TRBV20-1,16,SASGPTSGRTQTYEQY
TRBV28,13,ASSFGTGEAGELF
TRBV5-1,15,ASSLDIGQGSNSPLH
TRBV5-1,12,ASSPTENNSPLH
TRBV12-3/TRBV12-4,16,ASSFSSIAGIQRETQY
TRBV5-1,13,ASSYTSGDAYEQY
TRBV7-9,11,ASSLTGKNGYT
TRBV5-6,14,ASSLEGIRRNTEAF
TRBV2,10,ASSDRADTQY
TRBV19,11,ASSIVGGQEAF
TRBV7-2,14,ASSDELAGGAYEQY
TRBV20-1,13,SATGGGGISNGYT
TRBV6-1,13,ASSATSGILETQY
TRBV29-1,11,SVLAARRETQY
TRBV7-3,13,ASSLTGDSYNERF
TRBV4-3,11,ASSQDRDSAAF
TRBV7-2,12,ASSRQLLNYGYT
TRBV27,13,ASSWHRDNPYEQY
TRBV4-3,16,ASSQELDRYNSNQPQH
TRBV27,12,ASRGAAASYEQY
TRBV9,12,ASSVVPSLGELF
TRBV28,11,ATVDRVNTEAF
TRBV6-5,13,ASSSPGTGKNIQY
TRBV5-1,15,ASSLTSLAGGVNEQF
TRBV7-2,14,ASSLGGGNSYNEQF
TRBV27,13,ASSTLFRKLSEAF
TRBV28,13,ASSLWGARANVLT
TRBV5-8,14,ASSLGVAGAGATQY
TRBV19,13,ASSITWGRNQPQH
TRBV12-5,16,ASGSLRAFSTTNEKLF
TRBV5-1,14,ASSPARGEITDTQY
TRBV7-9,13,ASSLALAGFTEAF
TRBV18,13,ASSQSTGFYNEQF
TRBV20-1,12,SAPGGRGRTEAF
TRBV12-3/TRBV12-4,11,ASSLTSGGEQF
TRBV13,12,ASSYLAGRETQY
TRBV28,16,ASSPREGTSGKLNEQY
TRBV5-1,14,ASSLLWDSFTGELF
TRBV27,14,ASSLLGGRISYEQY
TRBV20-1,11,SAYRQADDGYT
TRBV7-7,13,ASSLSPSGGDEQF
TRBV19,12,ASSDRVRRREQY
TRBV19,15,ASSMWRGSDTNTEAF
TRBV6-6,11,ASSYVGGQPQH
TRBV6-2/TRBV6-3,11,ASWMAGANVLT
TRBV3-1,13,ASSQAGTGTYEQY